The present T cell receptor (beta chain) was sequenced within a study of T-cell memory formation after mild COVID-19. Germline V gene lookup returns CDR1 SGHRS and CDR2 YFSETQ. The V end was cut by 0 bases, the J end by 1 base, with 10 bases between. The CDR3 runs to 15 residues. TCRdb ran MiXCR on the 5' RACE reads and lists one entry per CDR3 protein. This sample yields around 320,000 distinct CDR3 sequences, of which 15% to 20% are seen a single time; under 25% belongs to the top ten. This clonotype was observed a handful of times. J is TRBJ1-1 and V is TRBV5-1; maybe TRBD1 (5 bases). The receptor comes from a man younger than 35 who had mild COVID-19 (a few samples of this study predate the infection). Cell type and time point are not known. Sequencing was carried out using PBMCs or a T cell subset sorted from them (not recorded which). Written as DNA, the CDR3 is TGCGCCAGCAGCTTGGCCGGGGCGGGGAACACTGAAGCTTTCTTT. Its protein is CASSLAGAGNTEAFF.